A single sample gave rise to the 20 T cell receptor beta chains below, sequenced in a study of naive CD8 T cells in extremely preterm neonates. Measured with immunoSEQ multiplex PCR; TCRdb has only the in-frame clones, and not every one. The table includes a few thousand clones, less than 98% detected once. Cord blood came from elective full-term cesareans at 37-41 weeks without labor or membrane rupture. The sample was naive CD8+ T cells from cord blood. The receptors stem from a newborn in good health.

The genes are TRBV19 and TRBJ1-5, with 7 bases identical to TRBD1. Trimming at V came to 5 bases and at J to 2 bases, leaving 0 bases not matched to a gene. The CDR3 is made up of 13 amino acids. Germline CDR1 reads LNHDA; CDR2 reads SQIVND (reference sequence). CDR3 residues: CASSDRGNQPQHF. The CDR3 DNA reads TGTGCCAGTAGTGACAGGGGCAATCAGCCCCAGCATTTT.

The rearrangement links TRBV12-5 to TRBJ1-6; possible D gene TRBD1, 6 bases. This CDR3 comprises 14 residues. From germline, CDR1 is LGHNT and CDR2 FRNRAP. V gave up 1 base and J gave up 7 bases, with 8 bases separating them. The CDR3 here is CASGLGTGNSPLHF. The CDR3 DNA reads TGTGCTAGTGGTTTGGGAACAGGGAATTCACCCCTCCACTTT.

The chain uses TRBV7-9 and TRBJ1-2; D not certain. This CDR3 comprises 14 residues. Germline values: CDR1 SEHNR, CDR2 FQNEAQ (reference sequence). V was clipped by 6 bases and J by 0 bases, with 11 bases between them. CDR3 residues: CASSSTGSNYGYTF. DNA for the CDR3: TGTGCCAGCAGTTCTACGGGGTCTAACTATGGCTACACCTTC.

This clone was found once. This chain uses TRBV6-5 with TRBJ1-2; D may be TRBD1 (6 bases). The V end was cut by 6 bases, the J end by 4 bases, with 12 bases between. The CDR3 has 13 residues. CDR1 and CDR2 (germline): MNHEY, SVGAGI. This CDR3 reads CASSQGQFYGYTF. The CDR3 DNA follows: TGTGCCAGCAGCCAAGGACAGTTCTATGGCTACACCTTC.

The chain joins TRBV4-1 to TRBJ2-7; 8 bases line up with TRBD2. This CDR3 spans 16 amino acids. The junction had 4 bases not matched to a gene; V was cut back by 0 bases and J by 0 bases. Germline loops: CDR1 MGHRA, CDR2 YSYEKL. CDR3 protein: CASSQDSSGVSYEQYF. The CDR3 bases are TGCGCCAGCAGCCAAGATAGTAGCGGGGTCTCCTACGAGCAGTACTTC.

The genes are TRBV5-1 and TRBJ2-3; 7 positions agree with TRBD2. Germline V gene sequence: CDR1 SGHRS, CDR2 YFSETQ. V shed 5 bases and J 0 bases; nucleotides not matched to a gene: 0. This CDR3 has 13 amino acids. DNA of the CDR3: TGCGCCAGCAGACTAGCGAGCACAGATACGCAGTATTTT. Protein: CASRLASTDTQYF.

This rearrangement joins TRBV10-3 to TRBJ1-4; D might be TRBD1 (6 bases). Germline V gives CDR1 ENHRY, CDR2 SYGVKD. The CDR3 has 13 amino acids. V dropped 10 bases and J dropped 5 bases, with 14 bases sitting between them. In nucleotides, the CDR3 is TGTGCCACCTCCTGGACAGACAATGAAAAACTGTTTTTT. Its translation is CATSWTDNEKLFF.

The J gene is TRBJ1-2, the V gene TRBV27; TRBD1 agrees at 7 bases. Losses at the gene ends were 0 bases for V and 4 bases for J; bases not matched to a gene: 2. This CDR3 contains 14 residues. Germline V gene data show CDR1 as MNHEY and CDR2 as SMNVEV (reference sequence). As DNA, the CDR3 is TGTGCCAGCAGTTTATCACCAGGGGGCTATGGCTACACCTTC. It specifies CASSLSPGGYGYTF.

CDR3 amino acids: CASSVGTVSNEKLFF. CDR3 sequence (DNA): TGCGCCAGCAGCGTTGGGACAGTATCTAATGAAAAACTGTTTTTT. This sequence joins TRBV5-1 and TRBJ1-4; 7 bases are shared with TRBD1. Germline V CDR1 and CDR2: SGHRS, YFSETQ. Trimming cost V 4 bases and J 3 bases; bases outside gene matches: 6. The length of the CDR3 is 15 residues.

CDR3 sequence reads: CASSLSGGSYNEQFF. The CDR3 nucleotides are TGTGCCAGCAGTCTCAGCGGGGGGTCATACAATGAGCAGTTCTTC. The chain couples TRBV27 to TRBJ2-1, with TRBD2 matching over 9 bases. The CDR3 spans 15 residues. With V trimmed by 5 bases and J by 4 bases, 6 bases remained unmatched. Germline values: CDR1 MNHEY, CDR2 SMNVEV (reference sequence).

The chain employs TRBV6-5 and TRBJ1-6, with 7 bases aligning to TRBD1. Trimming cost V 5 bases and J 9 bases; bases outside gene matches: 7. Looked up from germline, CDR1 is MNHEY and CDR2 is SVGAGI. This CDR3 has 14 residues. As DNA, the CDR3 is TGTGCCAGCAGTAAAACAGGGGTGACTTCACCCCTCCACTTT. This encodes CASSKTGVTSPLHF.

The chain carries TRBV13 and TRBJ2-1; 8 bases agree with TRBD2. Trimming took 4 bases from V and 8 from J; bases not matched to a gene: 7. CDR3 length equals 14 residues. CDR1 and CDR2 (germline): PRHDT, FYEKMQ (reference sequence). In DNA form, the CDR3 reads TGTGCCAGCAGCTCGCTCGGGACTAGGGATGAGCAGTTCTTC. Translated, it gives CASSSLGTRDEQFF.

CDR3 amino acids: CASSSHGLAKTDTQYF. The CDR3 DNA reads TGTGCCAGCAGCTCCCACGGACTAGCGAAGACAGATACGCAGTATTTT. This chain connects TRBV11-2 to TRBJ2-3; TRBD2 matches at 9 bases. CDR1 and CDR2 (germline): SGHAT, FQNNGV. The CDR3 is 16 amino acids. Unmatched junction bases numbered 8, after V lost 4 bases and J lost 3 bases.

The rearrangement links TRBV30 to TRBJ1-4; 8 positions agree with TRBD1. The length of the CDR3 is 13 residues. With V trimmed by 4 bases and J by 4 bases, 2 bases remained unmatched. Germline-derived CDR1 and CDR2 are GTSNPN and SVGIG (reference sequence). The CDR3 DNA follows: TGTGCCTGGACGGGACAGGTTAATGAAAAACTGTTTTTT. It translates to CAWTGQVNEKLFF.

The gene calls are TRBV28 and TRBJ2-3; 10 bases map to TRBD2. CDR1 and CDR2 from the germline V gene are MDHEN and SYDVKM. The CDR3 runs 15 residues. The V gene end was trimmed by 2 bases and the J gene end by 1 base; junction bases not matched to a gene: 0. The CDR3 sequence is CASSLLAGGTDTQYF. The CDR3 DNA is TGTGCCAGCAGTTTACTAGCGGGGGGCACAGATACGCAGTATTTT. The whole variable domain, filled in from reference TRBV28 and TRBJ2-3, reads DVKVTQSSRYLVKRTGEKVFLECVQDMDHENMFWYRQDPGLGLRLIYFSYDVKMKEKGDIPEGYSVSREKKERFSLILESASTNQTSMYLCASSLLAGGTDTQYFGPGTRLTVL.

The chain couples TRBV28 to TRBJ2-3, with a possible D match to TRBD2 (5 bases). Trimming shortened V by 7 bases and J by 0 bases, and 8 bases separated the two germline ends. The CDR3 sequence is 13 residues long. The germline gives CDR1 MDHEN, CDR2 SYDVKM. The CDR3: CASTGESTDTQYF. CDR3 DNA: TGTGCCAGCACCGGGGAGAGCACAGATACGCAGTATTTT.

The V call is TRBV28, the J call TRBJ1-2; D may be TRBD1 (5 bases). The germline gives CDR1 MDHEN, CDR2 SYDVKM. The CDR3 sequence is 13 residues long. Trimming took off 3 bases at V and 0 bases at J, with 5 bases between the two ends. CDR3 nucleotide sequence: TGTGCCAGCAGTTTGGACACTAACTATGGCTACACCTTC. This translates into CASSLDTNYGYTF.

The chain joins TRBV5-6 to TRBJ1-2, with D hard to call. V was pared by 0 bases and J by 4 bases, with 10 bases between. The germline V gene encodes CDR1 SGHDT and CDR2 YYEEEE. The CDR3 sequence is 14 residues long. CDR3: CASSLVGSSYGYTF. Written as DNA, the CDR3 is TGTGCCAGCAGCTTGGTGGGTAGCAGCTATGGCTACACCTTC.

The rearrangement links TRBV7-2 to TRBJ2-7, with no clear D. Between the trimmed V and J ends, which lost 1 base and 5 bases, there was a span of 12 bases. This CDR3 comprises 14 residues. Germline-derived CDR1 and CDR2 are SGHTA and FQGNSA. CDR3 in DNA: TGTGCCAGCAGCTTAGTGTCGGCCCGGGACGAGCAGTACTTC. It encodes CASSLVSARDEQYF. Full variable domain (missing parts from reference TRBV7-2 and TRBJ2-7): GAGVSQSPSNKVTEKGKDVELRCDPISGHTALYWYRQSLGQGLEFLIYFQGNSAPDKSGLPSDRFSAERTGGSVSTLTIQRTQQEDSAVYLCASSLVSARDEQYFGPGTRLTVT.

CDR3: CASSQLDTHTGELFF. The DNA for the CDR3 is TGTGCCAGCAGCCAGCTAGATACCCACACCGGGGAGCTGTTTTTT. The chain joins TRBV5-4 to TRBJ2-2; D gene ambiguous. V lost 4 bases and J lost 3, with 13 bases in between. Germline V CDR1 and CDR2: SGHNT, YYREEE (reference sequence). The CDR3 runs to 15 residues.